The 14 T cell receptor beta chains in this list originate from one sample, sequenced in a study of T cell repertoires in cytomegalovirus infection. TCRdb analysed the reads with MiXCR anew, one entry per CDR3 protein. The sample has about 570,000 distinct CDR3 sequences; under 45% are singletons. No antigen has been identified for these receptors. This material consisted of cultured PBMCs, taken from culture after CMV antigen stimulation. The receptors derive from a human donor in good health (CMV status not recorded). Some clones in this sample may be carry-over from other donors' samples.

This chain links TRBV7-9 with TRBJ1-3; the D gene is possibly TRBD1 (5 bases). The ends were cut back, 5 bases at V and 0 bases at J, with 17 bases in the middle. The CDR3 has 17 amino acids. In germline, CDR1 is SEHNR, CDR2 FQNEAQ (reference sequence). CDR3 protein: CASSPRVEGSSGNTIYF. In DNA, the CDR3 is TGTGCCAGCAGCCCCAGGGTTGAGGGGAGCTCTGGAAACACCATATATTTT. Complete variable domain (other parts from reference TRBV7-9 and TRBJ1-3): DTGVSQNPRHKITKRGQNVTFRCDPISEHNRLYWYRQTLGQGPEFLTYFQNEAQLEKSRLLSDRFSAERPKGSFSTLEIQRTEQGDSAMYLCASSPRVEGSSGNTIYFGEGSWLTVV.

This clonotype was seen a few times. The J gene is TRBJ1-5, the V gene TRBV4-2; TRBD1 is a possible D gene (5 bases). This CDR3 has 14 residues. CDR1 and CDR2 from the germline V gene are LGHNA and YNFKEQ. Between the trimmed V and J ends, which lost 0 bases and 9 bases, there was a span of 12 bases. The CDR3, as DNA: TGTGCCAGCAGCCAAGATCGGGGGGGTCTGCCCCAGCATTTT. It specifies CASSQDRGGLPQHF.

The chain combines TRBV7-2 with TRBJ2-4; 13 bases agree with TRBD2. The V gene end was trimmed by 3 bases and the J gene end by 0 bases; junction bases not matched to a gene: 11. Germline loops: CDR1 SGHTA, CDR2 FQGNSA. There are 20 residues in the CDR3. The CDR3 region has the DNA TGTGCCAGCAGCTTCAGACCGGGACTAGCGGGGTTTCTAGCCAAAAACATTCAGTACTTC. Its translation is CASSFRPGLAGFLAKNIQYF.

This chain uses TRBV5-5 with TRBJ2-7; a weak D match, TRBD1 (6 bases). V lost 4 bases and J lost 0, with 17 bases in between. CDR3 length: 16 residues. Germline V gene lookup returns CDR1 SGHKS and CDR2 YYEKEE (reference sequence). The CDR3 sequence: CASSPGRDTFSYEQYF. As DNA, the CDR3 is TGTGCCAGCAGCCCCGGTAGGGACACTTTCTCCTACGAGCAGTACTTC.

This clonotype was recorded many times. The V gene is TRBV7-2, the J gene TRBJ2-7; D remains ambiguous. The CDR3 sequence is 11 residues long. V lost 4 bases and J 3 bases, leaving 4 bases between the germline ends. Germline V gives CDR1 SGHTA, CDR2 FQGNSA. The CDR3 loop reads CASSSHYEQYF. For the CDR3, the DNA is TGTGCCAGCAGCTCCCACTACGAGCAGTACTTC.

CDR3 residues: CASSLVTSGRRSEQFF. The CDR3 DNA reads as TGTGCCAGCAGCTTAGTGACTAGCGGGAGACGCAGTGAGCAGTTCTTC. The J gene is TRBJ2-1, the V gene TRBV7-2, with 12 positions matching TRBD2. CDR1 is SGHTA, CDR2 FQGNSA, per germline. The CDR3 is 16 amino acids. Trimming cost V 1 base and J 9 bases; bases outside gene matches: 7. The whole variable domain, remainder taken from reference TRBV7-2 and TRBJ2-1, is GAGVSQSPSNKVTEKGKDVELRCDPISGHTALYWYRQSLGQGLEFLIYFQGNSAPDKSGLPSDRFSAERTGGSVSTLTIQRTQQEDSAVYLCASSLVTSGRRSEQFFGPGTRLTVL.

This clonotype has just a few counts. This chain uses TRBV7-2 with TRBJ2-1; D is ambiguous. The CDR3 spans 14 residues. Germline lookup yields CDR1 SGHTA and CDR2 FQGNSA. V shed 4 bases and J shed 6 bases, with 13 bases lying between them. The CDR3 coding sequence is TGTGCCAGCAGCTCCCTAAGAGGCCCCAATGAGCAGTTCTTC. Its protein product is CASSSLRGPNEQFF.

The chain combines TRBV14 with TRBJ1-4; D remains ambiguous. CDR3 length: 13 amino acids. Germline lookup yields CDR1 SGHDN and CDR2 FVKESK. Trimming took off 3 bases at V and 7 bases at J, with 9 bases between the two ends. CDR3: CASSQLLGEKLFF. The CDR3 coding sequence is TGTGCCAGCAGCCAGCTACTCGGTGAAAAACTGTTTTTT. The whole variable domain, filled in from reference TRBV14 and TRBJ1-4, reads EAGVTQFPSHSVIEKGQTVTLRCDPISGHDNLYWYRRVMGKEIKFLLHFVKESKQDESGMPNNRFLAERTGGTYSTLKVQPAELEDSGVYFCASSQLLGEKLFFGSGTQLSVL.

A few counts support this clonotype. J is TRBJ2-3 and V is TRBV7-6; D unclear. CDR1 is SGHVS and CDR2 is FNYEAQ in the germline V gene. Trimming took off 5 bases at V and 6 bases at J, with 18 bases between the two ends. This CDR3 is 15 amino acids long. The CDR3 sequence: CASSPGVGLLDTQYF. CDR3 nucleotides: TGTGCCAGCAGCCCAGGCGTCGGCCTTTTGGATACGCAGTATTTT.

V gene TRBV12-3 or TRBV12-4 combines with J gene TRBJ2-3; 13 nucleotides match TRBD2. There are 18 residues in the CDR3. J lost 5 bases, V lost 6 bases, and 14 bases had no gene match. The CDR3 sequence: CASRGGETSGGKRDTQYF. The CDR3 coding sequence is TGTGCCAGCAGGGGGGGAGAGACTAGCGGGGGGAAACGAGATACGCAGTATTTT.

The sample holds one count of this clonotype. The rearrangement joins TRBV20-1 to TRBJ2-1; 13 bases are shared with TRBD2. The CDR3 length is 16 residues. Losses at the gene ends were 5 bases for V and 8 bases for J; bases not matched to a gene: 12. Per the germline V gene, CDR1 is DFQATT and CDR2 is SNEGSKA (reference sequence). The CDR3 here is CSAPAPGTSGKYEQFF. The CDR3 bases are TGCAGTGCTCCAGCTCCAGGGACTAGCGGGAAATATGAGCAGTTCTTC.

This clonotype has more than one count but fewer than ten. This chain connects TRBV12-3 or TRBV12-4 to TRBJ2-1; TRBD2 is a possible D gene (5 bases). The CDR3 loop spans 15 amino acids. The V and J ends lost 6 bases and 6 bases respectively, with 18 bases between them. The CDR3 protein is CASRPGLPLLNEQFF. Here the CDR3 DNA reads TGTGCCAGCAGACCAGGACTCCCACTCCTCAATGAGCAGTTCTTC.

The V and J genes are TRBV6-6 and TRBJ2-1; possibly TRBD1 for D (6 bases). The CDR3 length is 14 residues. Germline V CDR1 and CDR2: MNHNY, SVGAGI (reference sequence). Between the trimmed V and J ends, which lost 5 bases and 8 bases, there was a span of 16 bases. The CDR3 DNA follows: TGTGCCAGCAGTGTCAGGGACACAGAGGATGAGCAGTTCTTC. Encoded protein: CASSVRDTEDEQFF.

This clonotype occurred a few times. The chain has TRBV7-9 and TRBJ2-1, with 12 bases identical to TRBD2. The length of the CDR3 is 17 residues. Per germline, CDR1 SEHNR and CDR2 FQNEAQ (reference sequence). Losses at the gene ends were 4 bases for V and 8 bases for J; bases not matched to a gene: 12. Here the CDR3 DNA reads TGTGCCAGCAGCTCCCCCCGGCTAGCGGGGGGGATGGATGAGCAGTTCTTC. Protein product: CASSSPRLAGGMDEQFF.